The 5 T cell receptor beta chains listed next were all sequenced from one sample in a study of CD8+ T cells in alopecia areata. Reverse transcription of extracted RNA yielded cDNA, which provided the sequencing template. Some clones are missing from TCRdb's copy, which holds only in-frame ones; the method was immunoSEQ multiplex PCR. The data contain 70,000 or so clones, 55% to 65% of them singletons. The material was CD8+ T cells sorted from blood, obtained at week 0. All receptors come from a human donor with alopecia areata.

This chain joins TRBV29-1 and TRBJ2-6, with no clear D. Trimming removed 2 bases at V and 4 bases at J, with 6 bases between. The CDR3 covers 13 residues. Germline CDR1 is SQVTM and CDR2 is ANQGSEA. The CDR3 DNA reads as TGCAGCGTTGAACGGGCGGGGGCCAACGTCCTGACTTTC. Residues: CSVERAGANVLTF.

The V gene is TRBV7-6, the J gene TRBJ2-1; D is possibly TRBD2 (6 bases). Trimming removed 2 bases from V and 4 bases from J, with 12 bases in between. CDR1 SGHVS and CDR2 FNYEAQ come from the germline V gene. The length of the CDR3 is 15 residues. The CDR3 sequence is CASSLWWEDYNEQFF. In DNA, the CDR3 is TGTGCCAGCAGCTTATGGTGGGAGGATTACAATGAGCAGTTCTTC.

This clone was detected a few times. This sequence joins TRBV29-1 and TRBJ1-5; weak D call: TRBD1 (6 bases). This CDR3 has 14 amino acids. Between the trimmed V and J ends, which lost 6 bases and 5 bases, there was a span of 17 bases. Germline loops: CDR1 SQVTM, CDR2 ANQGSEA. CDR3 DNA: TGCAGCGTCGGACAGTTCCAACGGGATCAGCCCCAGCATTTT. This translates into CSVGQFQRDQPQHF.

V is TRBV7-9 and J is TRBJ2-7; the match to TRBD1 covers 8 bases. J gave up 7 bases and V 5 bases, and 7 bases lay outside the gene matches. The CDR3 extends over 13 amino acids. Germline CDR1 and CDR2: SEHNR and FQNEAQ (reference sequence). In DNA form, the CDR3 reads TGTGCCAGCAGCCCACAAGACAGGGGTGAGCAGTACTTC. It codes for CASSPQDRGEQYF.

The chain carries TRBV4-2 and TRBJ2-1, with TRBD1 matching over 9 bases. From germline, CDR1 is LGHNA and CDR2 YNFKEQ. This CDR3 spans 17 amino acids. Germline trimming cut 0 bases from V and 6 bases from J; bases unmatched to any gene: 9. In nucleotides, the CDR3 is TGTGCCAGCAGCCAAGAAACGGGACAGGGAGGGAGCAATGAGCAGTTCTTC. Translating it yields CASSQETGQGGSNEQFF.